A single sample gave rise to the 31 T cell receptor beta chains below, sequenced in a study of regulatory T cells in long-lasting Graves disease. Time point reported: newly diagnosed GD, antithyroid drugs for less than 3 months. From PBMCs, RNA was extracted and then used to make the TCR library. With iRepertoire HTBI primers and Arm-PCR of CDR3 regions, TCR beta libraries were built. TCRdb reprocessed the multiplex PCR reads via MiXCR and lists one record per CDR3 protein. Of hundreds of thousands of distinct CDR3 sequences detected, 15% to 17% appear once; the ten largest clones hold 22%. The sample here was peripheral blood mononuclear cells (PBMCs), taken at new diagnosis, from a patient treated with antithyroid drugs. The receptor source for this set is a female donor with Graves disease.

This chain connects TRBV6-1 to TRBJ2-1, with 8 nucleotides matching TRBD2. CDR3 length equals 15 residues. The V gene end was trimmed by 1 base and the J gene end by 4 bases; junction bases not matched to a gene: 3. Germline CDR1 reads MNHNS; CDR2 reads SASEGT. CDR3 sequence: CASSEGAGEYNEQFF. The CDR3 nucleotides read TGTGCCAGCAGTGAAGGAGCGGGAGAATACAATGAGCAGTTCTTC.

The sample holds many counts of this clonotype. CDR3 DNA sequence: TGTGCCAGTAGTCCAGGTGGGCTAGCGGGGGGCACACGGGAGACCCAGTACTTC. This sequence encodes CASSPGGLAGGTRETQYF. The gene calls are TRBV19 and TRBJ2-5, with 11 bases lining up with TRBD2. This CDR3 contains 18 residues. V lost 5 bases to trimming and J lost 5 bases; unmatched junction nucleotides: 16. Germline-derived CDR1 and CDR2 are LNHDA and SQIVND (reference sequence).

This clonotype has ten or more counts. The V call is TRBV29-1, the J call TRBJ2-1; possible D gene TRBD2, 5 bases. The CDR3 has 14 residues. The germline CDR1 and CDR2 sequences are SQVTM and ANQGSEA. Trimming cost V 6 bases and J 0 bases, with 12 bases left between them. In DNA form, the CDR3 reads TGCAGCGTCAGCCGGGGAGCCTCCTACAATGAGCAGTTCTTC. Translated: CSVSRGASYNEQFF.

The chain has TRBV25-1 and TRBJ1-5; TRBD1 matches at 8 bases. This CDR3 is built from 16 residues. Germline V gene sequence: CDR1 MGHDK, CDR2 SYGVNS. V was pared by 0 bases and J by 2 bases, with 3 bases of the junction left unmatched. CDR3 nucleotide sequence: TGTGCCAGCAGTGAATATGAGACAGGGGGCAATCAGCCCCAGCATTTT. This sequence encodes CASSEYETGGNQPQHF. Based on the CDR3 plus reference TRBV25-1 and TRBJ1-5, the full variable domain is EADIYQTPRYLVIGTGKKITLECSQTMGHDKMYWYQQDPGMELHLIHYSYGVNSTEKGDLSSESTVSRIRTEHFPLTLESARPSHTSQYLCASSEYETGGNQPQHFGDGTRLSIL.

This clonotype was recorded a few times. The rearrangement joins TRBV24-1 to TRBJ2-2, with D tentatively TRBD1 or TRBD2 (5 bases each). Trimming took 0 bases from V and 0 from J, leaving 7 bases between them. In germline, CDR1 is KGHDR, CDR2 SFDVKD. This CDR3 spans 16 amino acids. CDR3 residues: CATSDLLGANTGELFF. The CDR3 nucleotides are TGTGCCACCAGTGATTTGTTGGGGGCGAACACCGGGGAGCTGTTTTTT.

The chain links TRBV5-8 to TRBJ2-3; possibly TRBD1 or TRBD2 for D (6 bases each). Germline CDR1 and CDR2: SGHTS and YDEGEE. Trimming took 2 bases from V and 2 from J, leaving 18 bases between them. CDR3 size: 17 residues. CDR3: CASSFGYGGRHTDTQYF. CDR3 coding DNA: TGTGCCAGCAGCTTCGGTTACGGGGGCCGTCACACAGATACGCAGTATTTT.

This clonotype was counted between two and nine times. This chain links TRBV2 with TRBJ2-5, with 10 bases fitting TRBD1. The CDR3 sequence is 15 residues long. Germline CDR1 and CDR2: SNHLY and FYNNEI. The V segment lost 6 bases and the J segment 4 bases; nucleotides outside the gene matches: 8. DNA for the CDR3: TGTGCCAGCAGCAACGACAGGGGGCAGGGAGAGACCCAGTACTTC. Translating it yields CASSNDRGQGETQYF.

This clonotype was detected ten times or more. The CDR3 region is CASSPGGGRSYEQYF. CDR3 DNA: TGTGCCAGCAGCCCCGGCGGCGGGAGGAGTTACGAGCAGTACTTC. This chain links TRBV4-2 with TRBJ2-7, with 8 bases matching TRBD2. After removal of 4 bases from V and 4 bases from J, the junction contained 9 bases not matched to a gene. The length of the CDR3 is 15 residues. Germline V lookup: CDR1 LGHNA, CDR2 YNFKEQ.

CDR3 residues: CATSTRGDQPQHF. The CDR3 DNA reads as TGTGCCACCAGCACTCGGGGAGATCAGCCCCAGCATTTT. This chain connects TRBV15 to TRBJ1-5; D is ambiguous. The CDR3 has 13 amino acids. CDR1 is LNHNV and CDR2 is YYDKDF in the germline V gene (reference sequence). Trimming cost V 4 bases and J 5 bases, with 9 bases left between them.

This clonotype was recorded many times. The CDR3 DNA reads TGTGCCAGCAGTGAAGCGCGCGGGAGGGCCCTCCACTTT. As protein: CASSEARGRALHF. The chain has TRBV6-1 and TRBJ1-6; D not resolved. Between the trimmed V and J ends, which lost 0 bases and 14 bases, there was a span of 11 bases. Germline-derived CDR1 and CDR2 are MNHNS and SASEGT. The CDR3 is made up of 13 amino acids.

The chain recombines TRBV5-1 with TRBJ2-5; 8 bases line up with TRBD1. This CDR3 is 14 amino acids long. J lost 2 bases, V lost 5 bases, and 5 bases had no gene match. Germline CDR1 SGHRS, CDR2 YFSETQ. In DNA form, the CDR3 reads TGCGCCAGCAGGGGACAGGCAAGTCAAGAGACCCAGTACTTC. Encoded protein: CASRGQASQETQYF.

There are a few counts of this clonotype. The chain joins TRBV7-9 to TRBJ2-3; D is unresolved. The CDR3 consists of 12 residues. Looked up from germline, CDR1 is SEHNR and CDR2 is FQNEAQ (reference sequence). V was trimmed by 2 bases and J by 6 bases, leaving 6 bases between them. In DNA, the CDR3 is TGTGCCAGCAGCTTACTTATTGATACGCAGTATTTT. Translating gives CASSLLIDTQYF.

This clonotype was counted a few times. The gene calls are TRBV7-6 and TRBJ2-6, with 8 bases that match TRBD1. The V gene's germline CDR1 is SGHVS and CDR2 FNYEAQ. J lost 4 bases, V lost 5 bases, and 10 bases had no gene match. CDR3 length equals 17 residues. The CDR3 loop reads CASSTGQGPRGANVLTF. The CDR3 DNA is TGTGCCAGCAGCACCGGACAGGGCCCCAGGGGGGCCAACGTCCTGACTTTC.

This clonotype was observed at least ten times. V and J are TRBV7-9 and TRBJ2-1, with D perhaps TRBD1 (5 bases). V lost 7 bases and J 6 bases, leaving 10 bases between the germline ends. CDR1 and CDR2 from the germline V gene are SEHNR and FQNEAQ (reference sequence). The CDR3 spans 12 residues. In DNA, the CDR3 is TGTGCCAGCACCAAAACAGGCAATGAGCAGTTCTTC. Encoded protein: CASTKTGNEQFF. Using reference TRBV7-9 and TRBJ2-1 for the parts outside the CDR3, the full variable domain is DTGVSQNPRHKITKRGQNVTFRCDPISEHNRLYWYRQTLGQGPEFLTYFQNEAQLEKSRLLSDRFSAERPKGSFSTLEIQRTEQGDSAMYLCASTKTGNEQFFGPGTRLTVL.

This clonotype was detected ten times or more. The chain couples TRBV7-3 to TRBJ1-1, with 9 bases identical to TRBD1. CDR1 and CDR2 from the germline V gene are SGHTA and FQGTGA. CDR3 size: 15 residues. After removal of 3 bases from V and 0 bases from J, the junction contained 2 bases not matched to a gene. The CDR3 spells CASSFTGGLNTEAFF. In DNA, the CDR3 is TGTGCCAGCAGCTTCACAGGGGGCTTGAACACTGAAGCTTTCTTT. The variable domain in full, completed from reference TRBV7-3 and TRBJ1-1, reads GAGVSQTPSNKVTEKGKYVELRCDPISGHTALYWYRQSLGQGPEFLIYFQGTGAADDSGLPNDRFFAVRPEGSVSTLKIQRTERGDSAVYLCASSFTGGLNTEAFFGQGTRLTVV.

The chain couples TRBV6-1 to TRBJ1-1; 8 bases line up with TRBD1. The CDR3 loop spans 14 amino acids. V shed 3 bases and J 6 bases; nucleotides not matched to a gene: 6. Germline lookup yields CDR1 MNHNS and CDR2 SASEGT. The CDR3 DNA reads as TGTGCCAGCAGTGAGACAGGGGCGCAGGCTGAAGCTTTCTTT. Its translation: CASSETGAQAEAFF.

This rearrangement joins TRBV19 to TRBJ2-3; 10 bases line up with TRBD2. Per germline, CDR1 LNHDA and CDR2 SQIVND (reference sequence). After removal of 4 bases from V and 0 bases from J, the junction contained 10 bases not matched to a gene. This CDR3 is built from 18 residues. Here the CDR3 DNA reads TGTGCCAGTAGTACACTAGCGGGGATCCCTCTAAGCACAGATACGCAGTATTTT. Translation gives CASSTLAGIPLSTDTQYF.

This clonotype was seen ten or more times. The chain uses TRBV4-3 and TRBJ2-7, with no clear D. The germline gives CDR1 LGHNA, CDR2 YSLEER. Trimming shortened V by 0 bases and J by 3 bases, and 12 bases separated the two germline ends. This CDR3 region has 15 residues. CDR3 in amino acids: CASSQEDSYNYEQYF. The CDR3 DNA sequence: TGCGCCAGCAGCCAAGAAGACTCATACAACTACGAGCAGTACTTC.

This clonotype was counted many times. The rearrangement joins TRBV20-1 to TRBJ1-1; D gene ambiguous. Trimming shortened V by 2 bases and J by 1 base, and 5 bases separated the two germline ends. The CDR3 is 12 amino acids. Germline V gene lookup returns CDR1 DFQATT and CDR2 SNEGSKA (reference sequence). CDR3 sequence reads: CSARRGNTEAFF. The CDR3, as DNA: TGCAGTGCTAGAAGAGGGAACACTGAAGCTTTCTTT.

In its sample, this clonotype was seen many times. The J gene is TRBJ1-1, the V gene TRBV4-1; 7 nucleotides match TRBD1. The CDR3 sequence is 14 residues long. Germline V lookup: CDR1 MGHRA, CDR2 YSYEKL. The V gene end was trimmed by 1 base and the J gene end by 8 bases; junction bases not matched to a gene: 7. CDR3: CASSQVVGGAEAFF. In DNA, the CDR3 is TGCGCCAGCAGCCAAGTCGTAGGGGGCGCAGAAGCTTTCTTT.

This clonotype was recorded many times. The V and J genes are TRBV20-1 and TRBJ1-1, with D tentatively TRBD1 (6 bases). Trimming took 0 bases from V and 2 from J, leaving 19 bases between them. This CDR3 has 17 amino acids. CDR1 and CDR2 from the germline V gene are DFQATT and SNEGSKA (reference sequence). The CDR3 loop reads CSARDRGTSMINTEAFF. CDR3 sequence (DNA): TGCAGTGCTAGAGATCGTGGGACATCGATGATAAACACTGAAGCTTTCTTT.

This clonotype was recorded once. The CDR3 region is CASSGGGPNTEAFF. CDR3 DNA sequence: TGCGCCAGCAGCGGAGGGGGGCCGAACACTGAAGCTTTCTTT. The rearrangement links TRBV5-1 to TRBJ1-1, with D tentatively TRBD1 (6 bases). The V and J ends lost 4 bases and 1 base respectively, with 11 bases between them. CDR1 is SGHRS and CDR2 is YFSETQ in the germline V gene. This CDR3 spans 14 amino acids.

This clonotype was observed a few times. The rearrangement links TRBV19 to TRBJ1-2; D is uncertain. The CDR3 consists of 13 residues. Trimming shortened V by 4 bases and J by 3 bases, and 9 bases separated the two germline ends. Germline CDR1 is LNHDA and CDR2 is SQIVND (reference sequence). The CDR3 protein is CASSTRHDYGYTF. CDR3 DNA: TGTGCCAGTAGTACCCGACACGACTATGGCTACACCTTC.

This clonotype was seen many times. The V gene is TRBV12-3 or TRBV12-4, the J gene TRBJ1-6, with D perhaps TRBD1 (6 bases). The CDR3 totals 14 residues. Trimming removed 2 bases from V and 10 bases from J, with 12 bases in between. The CDR3 sequence is CASSLQGWESPLHF. DNA of the CDR3: TGTGCCAGCAGTTTACAGGGGTGGGAATCACCCCTCCACTTT.

This clonotype occurred many times. This chain joins TRBV27 and TRBJ2-5; unclear D gene. V was trimmed by 2 bases and J by 4 bases, leaving 14 bases between them. The CDR3 consists of 15 residues. The germline V gene has CDR1 MNHEY and CDR2 SMNVEV (reference sequence). The CDR3 reads CASSLRTQALETQYF. The CDR3, as DNA: TGTGCCAGCAGTTTACGGACCCAGGCACTAGAGACCCAGTACTTC.

This clonotype occurred many times. This rearrangement joins TRBV12-3 or TRBV12-4 to TRBJ1-1; D is possibly TRBD1 (6 bases). The CDR3 length is 16 residues. Trimming stripped 8 bases from V and 0 bases from J, with 19 bases between. The DNA for the CDR3 is TGTGCCAGCTCCCCTGGTTTAGGGGGTCTGAACACTGAAGCTTTCTTT. Translation: CASSPGLGGLNTEAFF.

At least ten counts were recorded for this clonotype. This chain uses TRBV7-2 with TRBJ1-2, with TRBD1 matching 9 bases. V gave up 2 bases and J gave up 7 bases; unmatched junction bases: 11. From germline, CDR1 is SGHTA and CDR2 FQGNSA. The CDR3 extends over 16 amino acids. CDR3 loop: CASSLQGQQGAGGYTF. In nucleotides, the CDR3 is TGTGCCAGCAGCTTACAAGGACAACAGGGGGCAGGTGGCTACACCTTC.

This clonotype was counted between two and nine times. The J gene is TRBJ2-4, the V gene TRBV27; 7 positions agree with TRBD1. The germline CDR1 and CDR2 sequences are MNHEY and SMNVEV (reference sequence). This CDR3 has 15 residues. V lost 5 bases to trimming and J lost 0 bases; unmatched junction nucleotides: 4. The CDR3 region has the DNA TGTGCCAGCAGTGCCACAGGGGTAGCCAAAAACATTCAGTACTTC. Its translation is CASSATGVAKNIQYF.

V gene TRBV29-1 combines with J gene TRBJ1-6; D uncertain. Germline assignment: CDR1 SQVTM and CDR2 ANQGSEA. Trimming left V 4 bases short and J 11 bases short, with 3 bases between. The CDR3 consists of 9 residues. The CDR3, as DNA: TGCAGCGTTGGTCCACCCCTCCACTTT. It encodes CSVGPPLHF.

There are many counts of this clonotype. V is TRBV9 and J is TRBJ2-5; the D gene is possibly TRBD1 (5 bases). Germline CDR1 reads SGDLS; CDR2 reads YYNGEE. The CDR3 sequence is 12 residues long. V lost 3 bases and J 5 bases, leaving 8 bases between the germline ends. The CDR3 DNA reads as TGTGCCAGCAGCGCTTCAGGGGAGACCCAGTACTTC. Its translation: CASSASGETQYF.

This clonotype was picked up many times. This chain joins TRBV11-2 and TRBJ2-1, with 13 bases aligning to TRBD2. The CDR3 extends over 17 amino acids. The germline V gene encodes CDR1 SGHAT and CDR2 FQNNGV. Unmatched junction bases numbered 1, after V lost 0 bases and J lost 2 bases. Here the CDR3 DNA reads TGTGCCAGCAGCTTAGAGGGACTAGCGGGGCCCTACAATGAGCAGTTCTTC. Protein sequence: CASSLEGLAGPYNEQFF.